This T cell receptor (beta chain) appears in the sequencing data of a study of T cells in severe cutaneous drug reactions. About the study: A European registry, Taiwan and Thailand supplied patients during about 2010 to 2019.

Study-level findings and limits: One public TCRbeta CDR3 appeared in all seven blister samples, averaging roughly 15%.

The CDR3 consists of 15 residues. Germline CDR1 reads LGHDT; CDR2 reads YNNKEL (reference sequence). Bulk and single-cell libraries used iRepertoire multiplex PCR with TCR subtype-specific primers. Reprocessing the multiplex PCR reads, TCRdb reports a single entry for every CDR3 protein and omits DNA. The table lists more than 20,000 distinct CDR3 sequences. A note on this clonotype: Antigen unknown.

Sequenced patients had Stevens-Johnson syndrome or toxic epidermal necrolysis caused by carbamazepine. The sequenced material came from PBMCs. The chain has TRBV3-1 and TRBJ2-7. The sequence derives from a human donor with toxic epidermal necrolysis, a severe cutaneous drug reaction. This CDR3 is CASSHRQEPSYEQYF.